The present entry profiles one TCR beta chain with its context. Its antigen is unknown. TCRdb reanalyzed the 5' RACE reads, giving one entry per CDR3 protein sequence and no DNA. The specimen's table records 440,000 or so distinct CDR3 sequences. The data were obtained in a study of monozygotic twins with inflammatory bowel disease. The CDR3 consists of 15 residues. Germline CDR1 is SGHNT and CDR2 is YENEEA. Findings of the study overall: For IBD, no single strong associated signal or clonotype was supported. IBD patients share fewer clonotypes with other people than healthy twins do, especially with disease activity.

Sequencing used blood. This clonotype originated in a human donor with ulcerative colitis or Crohn's disease, or a healthy co-twin of an affected twin (not recorded which). This chain links TRBV11-3 with TRBJ2-1; TCRdb calls TRBD2, which cannot be checked without DNA. The CDR3 sequence: CASSGTSGQYNEQFF.